This paragraph covers one T cell receptor beta chain sequence. Its antigen remains unidentified. No base quality information exists; no much larger clone differs at one position. The same CDR3 is also encoded by other DNA sequences in this sample. This entry comes from a study of control samples from healthy donors and cancer patients (dated by TCRdb to about 2020). The CDR3 measures 15 amino acids from cysteine to phenylalanine. Solely the CDR3 DNA is kept, with 45 bases framed from the first base. Germline trimming amounts to 3 bases on V and 3 bases on J, with 2 as the count of junction bases outside the gene matches. The germline V gene gives CDR1 as SGHVS and CDR2 as FQNEAQ. Library preparation was by the immunoSEQ multiplex PCR assay. TCRdb took over this immuneACCESS table, retaining in-frame rearrangements with V and J assigned. Such tables are incomplete; in checked studies, under half of the missing clones stem from an unresolved V gene, and the remainder is unexplained. Recorded for this sample are roughly 150,000 clones; 85% to 95% of them occurred a single time. Clones ranked in the top ten supply approximately 2.5% of the sample.

What was sequenced was blood. The chain is assembled from TRBV7-8 and TRBJ2-1; the junction holds 10 bases that match TRBD2. This sequence was found in a man between 50 and 59 years old in good health. The DNA is TGTGCCAGCAGCTTCGCTAGCGGGAGCTACAATGAGCAGTTCTTC. Its translation reads: CASSFASGSYNEQFF.